The 5 T cell receptor beta chains below all came from one sample that was sequenced in a study of blood T cell repertoires in COVID-19. Profiled with immunoSEQ multiplex PCR; TCRdb holds only in-frame clones, not every one. The sample holds some 310,000 clones, around nine tenths seen once. The sample comprised PBMCs or T cells enriched from blood (not recorded which). The receptors here all came from a woman aged 25 to 39 who had recovered from COVID-19.

This clone appeared once. J is TRBJ1-2 and V is TRBV7-9; TRBD1 aligns across 8 bases. This CDR3 region has 16 residues. V was clipped by 5 bases and J by 4 bases; unmatched bases: 12. Germline-derived CDR1 and CDR2 are SEHNR and FQNEAQ (reference sequence). The CDR3 loop reads CASSITWDRTLYGYTF. The CDR3 bases are TGTGCCAGCAGCATCACTTGGGACAGGACACTCTATGGCTACACCTTC.

V and J are TRBV5-1 and TRBJ2-3; 16 nucleotides match TRBD2. The CDR3 spans 19 residues. The trim removed 4 bases at V and 1 base at J, leaving 9 bases unmatched. Germline CDR1 and CDR2: SGHRS and YFSETQ. The CDR3 DNA follows: TGCGCCAGCAGCCCTGGGACTAGCGGGAGGGCCGGTGGCACAGATACGCAGTATTTT. Amino acids: CASSPGTSGRAGGTDTQYF.

This clone was recorded once. The chain carries TRBV7-6 and TRBJ2-3; D perhaps matches TRBD2 (6 bases). V was clipped by 5 bases and J by 4 bases, with 13 bases between them. This CDR3 comprises 14 residues. Germline V gene data show CDR1 as SGHVS and CDR2 as FNYEAQ. This CDR3 reads CASSRLVLPDTQYF. As DNA, the CDR3 is TGTGCCAGCAGCCGACTAGTGTTACCAGATACGCAGTATTTT.

The CDR3 protein is CASSIGLADKETQYF. CDR3 sequence (DNA): TGTGCCAGCAGCATAGGACTAGCGGACAAAGAGACCCAGTACTTC. The chain links TRBV7-9 to TRBJ2-5, with 10 bases fitting TRBD2. CDR3 length equals 15 residues. The germline gives CDR1 SEHNR, CDR2 FQNEAQ (reference sequence). V lost 5 bases and J lost 3; bases outside the gene matches: 6.

In this sample, this clone turned up once. The V gene is TRBV6-1, the J gene TRBJ2-5, with 9 bases fitting TRBD2. The V and J ends lost 3 bases and 5 bases, in that order; junction bases with no gene match: 13. There are 17 residues in the CDR3. Germline values: CDR1 MNHNS, CDR2 SASEGT. The chain's CDR3 is CASSEAYSGSLTETQYF. The CDR3 DNA sequence: TGTGCCAGCAGTGAGGCCTATAGCGGGAGTCTGACCGAGACCCAGTACTTC.